This TCR beta chain stems from a study of blood T cell repertoires in COVID-19. Study details: In each case, the material was cDNA or gDNA derived from T cells, B-cell-depleted T cells, or PBMCs.

Trimming took 4 bases from V and 5 from J; bases not matched to a gene: 6. Germline assignment: CDR1 LNHDA and CDR2 SQIVND (reference sequence). The CDR3 runs 14 residues. The method was immunoSEQ multiplex PCR; TCRdb's version includes in-frame clones alone and lacks a portion of them. The sample includes about 80,000 clones, around 89% of them seen just once. This clone was seen only once. Sequencing input: peripheral blood. The TCR originated in a woman of 80 years or more with acute or convalescent COVID-19. The chain carries TRBV19 and TRBJ1-2; 8 bases fit TRBD1. This CDR3 is CASSTPGQAYGYTF. The CDR3 nucleotides are TGTGCCAGTAGTACTCCGGGACAGGCTTATGGCTACACCTTC.